This T cell receptor beta chain is from a study of neoadjuvant nivolumab and ipilimumab in lung cancer (TCRdb year 2020). In terms of the full investigation: Intravenous nivolumab was dosed at 3 mg/kg on days 1, 15 and 29, and in the combination arm ipilimumab 1 mg/kg was added on day 1 only. The trial treated 44 patients with operable NSCLC: roughly 23 were randomized to nivolumab monotherapy and some 21 to nivolumab plus ipilimumab. The primary endpoint of the trial was the rate of major pathologic response (MPR) in the intention-to-treat population of each study arm. Matched pretherapy and resected tumor pairs were analyzed from seven patients, of whom four had been treated with nivolumab and three with nivolumab plus ipilimumab. TCR repertoires were compared between pretherapy (baseline) peripheral blood and tumors resected at surgery after neoadjuvant immune checkpoint blockade.

Worth noting for this clone: The clone's antigen remains unknown. Base qualities were left out, and no much larger clone turns up one base away.

Reading the label with the study, this specimen's time point is: at surgical resection after neoadjuvant nivolumab +/- ipilimumab. The samples were obtained from NEOSTAR, a phase 2 randomized trial that tested neoadjuvant nivolumab or nivolumab plus ipilimumab, followed by surgery, in operable NSCLC. At the junction V is shortened by 1 base and J by 2 bases, with 7 bases in between. The germline V gene gives CDR1 as SGHRS and CDR2 as YFSETQ. CDR3 length: 13 amino acids, cysteine to phenylalanine. The CDR3 DNA has 39 bases and is translated from base 1. The full study reports these points: Resected tumors had greater TCR richness and clonality than tumor-adjacent uninvolved lung, and increases were observed in more dual-therapy-treated tumors. A small number of samples was subjected to TCR sequencing. From pretherapy to surgery, tumor T-cell richness and clonality went up in three of three dual-therapy tumors, versus only two of four nivolumab-treated tumors. Pretherapy blood TCR richness correlated positively with richness in tumors resected after neoadjuvant therapy (Spearman R ≈ 0.8). There was no significant correlation between TCR clonality and pathologic tumor regression, and just a single major-pathologic-response sample was available for the clonality-regression analysis.

Library preparation employed the immunoSEQ multiplex PCR assay. The source study handled its data this way. Repertoires were summarized by richness and clonality, and significantly expanded and contracted clones were identified between pre- and post-therapy samples. The source is immuneACCESS, and TCRdb retained only in-frame sequences with V and J called. Part of the clones is not carried over; for the studies checked, unresolved V genes explain less than half of this, and the remainder is unexplained. V and J calls and clone size are copied from that table; D and trimming were computed from the DNA. Present in this sample are about 16,000 clones, 76% of which were seen just once. Around 7.3% of the sample goes to the ten largest clones.

Sequencing was performed on tumor tissue, taken after neoadjuvant nivolumab, alone or with ipilimumab, at or shortly before surgery. The chain is made from TRBV5-1 and TRBJ2-7, with the D gene too uncertain to name. The TCR originated in an adult with non-small cell lung cancer. The sequenced DNA is TGCGCCAGCAGCTTGACGGTGACCTACGAGCAGTACTTC. Translated, it reads CASSLTVTYEQYF.